This T cell receptor (beta chain) stems from a study of CD8 T cells in ankylosing spondylitis (dated by TCRdb to between 2016 and 2019). In terms of the full investigation: The study profiled T cell receptor beta repertoires in healthy donors and ankylosing spondylitis patients to find disease-linked TCR variants. Peripheral blood was sampled, and synovial fluid was also collected from ankylosing spondylitis patients. In total, the full study cohort was made up of about 99 healthy donors and about two dozen ankylosing spondylitis patients.

This clonotype was seen a few times. No antigen is known for it. No clone much larger than this one lies a single base away; base qualities are absent. CDR1 and CDR2 were assigned from the germline V gene (reference sequence) as MNHEY and SMNVEV. The CDR3 starts with the cysteine, ends with the phenylalanine, and has 14 residues. Only CDR3 DNA remains: 42 bases, in frame from the first base. Between the V and J ends, shortened by 8 bases and 4 bases respectively, the junction contains 18 bases. TCRdb lists the instrument as Illumina HiSeq 2500. TCR beta libraries were prepared by quantitative 5'-RACE with molecular barcodes. The authors processed their data as follows. Disease-linked TCR variants were identified with a new computational method built on a probabilistic model of VDJ rearrangement. The public sequencing data were trimmed at Q25 with fastp and processed into clonotypes with MiXCR by TCRdb, which kept only in-frame beta chains. Entries that share a CDR3 protein sequence are merged under the most common genes and DNA. TCRdb's processing, not the authors' own work, is the source of the V and J calls. The sample table lists about 360,000 distinct CDR3 sequences, around 20% of them with a count of one. The ten largest make up around 12% of the sample.

Points the paper makes about the study in general: Some motif variants were previously reported in synovial fluid and blood of reactive arthritis patients, suggesting common disease-initiation mechanisms. According to the report, matched synovial fluid samples from ankylosing spondylitis patients were significantly enriched for the disease-linked clones. The disease-linked clones had a CD8+ phenotype and were found at relatively low frequencies in peripheral blood. Blood from ankylosing spondylitis patients appeared to be characterized by a TCR beta motif made up of 8 or 9 highly homologous amino acid variants.

The V gene is TRBV27 and the J gene is TRBJ2-7, with no D gene named confidently. Sequencing was carried out using blood, either unsorted or a sorted T cell fraction (not recorded which). The TCR was taken from a male donor with ankylosing spondylitis or in good health (not recorded which). The DNA sequence follows: TGTGCCAGCGCTCCGATACTAAGGATTTACGAGCAGTACTTC. The resulting protein is CASAPILRIYEQYF.